This TCR beta chain emerged from a study of T-cell reconstitution after alpha-beta-depleted transplantation in children. This sample's TCRbeta library carried unique molecular identifier barcodes. TCRdb re-analysed the PCR reads in MiXCR, keeping a single row per CDR3 protein. This sample carries more than 400,000 distinct CDR3 sequences, roughly 43% of them seen once, and the ten largest clones take roughly 27%. Study observations and caveats: T-cell numbers and diversity one year post-transplant derived largely from freshly generated T cells. As was reported, about two months after transplant, alpha-beta T cells came from several hundred expanded graft clones. Certain patients had high TCRbeta diversity at day 60, and it came from recipient T cells and thymic progenitors that survived.

The table lists this clonotype with many counts. What it binds is unknown. This CDR3 has 12 residues. V lost 6 bases and J lost 3; bases outside the gene matches: 2. From germline, CDR1 is SEHNR and CDR2 FQNEAQ (reference sequence). The receptor was isolated from a girl aged 2-10 years with aplastic anemia, due to receive a stem cell transplant. The chain joins TRBV7-9 to TRBJ2-7; TRBD1 aligns across 7 bases. The sequences come from PBMCs, collected before TCRalphabeta/CD19-depleted stem cell transplant. This CDR3 is CASRDRYYEQYF. In nucleotides, the CDR3 is TGTGCCAGCAGGGACAGGTACTACGAGCAGTACTTC.